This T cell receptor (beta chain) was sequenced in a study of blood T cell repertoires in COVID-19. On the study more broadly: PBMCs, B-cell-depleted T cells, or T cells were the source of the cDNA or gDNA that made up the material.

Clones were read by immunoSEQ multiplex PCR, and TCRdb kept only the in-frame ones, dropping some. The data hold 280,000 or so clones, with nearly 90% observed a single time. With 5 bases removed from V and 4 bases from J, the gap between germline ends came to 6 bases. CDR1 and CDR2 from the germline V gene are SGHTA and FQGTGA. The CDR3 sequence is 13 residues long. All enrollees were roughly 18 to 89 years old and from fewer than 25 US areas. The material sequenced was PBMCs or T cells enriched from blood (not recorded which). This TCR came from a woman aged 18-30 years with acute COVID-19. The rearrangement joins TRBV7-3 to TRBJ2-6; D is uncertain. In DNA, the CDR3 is TGTGCCAGCAGCCCTTTCGGGGCCAACGTCCTGACTTTC. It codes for CASSPFGANVLTF.